This T cell receptor beta chain was sequenced during a study of human T cells and chemical hapten exposure. Background on the study: The sensitizer, 2% DPC, was used on about 2 cm by about 2 cm of upper inner arm skin. Patients were mainly female, each with alopecia areata, totalis or universalis.

Comment on this clonotype: The antigen is unknown.

Time point defined: patch test 1, 2 weeks after DPC sensitization. Specified treatment: therapeutic diphenylcyclopropenone sensitization with weekly scalp DPC. Total RNA came from unfractionated whole blood. Study conclusions and caveats: High-frequency TCRs, those above 1 in 1000, stayed the same after DPC sensitization.

Germline CDR1 reads SNHLY; CDR2 reads FYNNEI. The CDR3 extends over 13 amino acids. The V end lost 6 bases, the J end lost 3 bases, and 12 bases lay between the germline ends. TCRdb passed the RACE reads through MiXCR, listing each CDR3 protein once. The data show about 99,000 distinct CDR3 sequences, 9.5% to 15% seen once. Sequencing used whole blood, obtained in connection with sensitization to the hapten diphenylcyclopropenone (DPC). The origin of this receptor is a woman aged 40 to 50 with alopecia areata. Some clones in this sample may be carry-over from other donors' samples. The V call is TRBV2, the J call TRBJ2-7; D may be TRBD1 (5 bases). As DNA, the CDR3 is TGTGCCAGCAGCGCCGGACAAGTCTACGAGCAGTACTTC. Its protein is CASSAGQVYEQYF. Full variable domain (missing parts from reference TRBV2 and TRBJ2-7): EPEVTQTPSHQVTQMGQEVILRCVPISNHLYFYWYRQILGQKVEFLVSFYNNEISEKSEIFDDQFSVERPDGSNFTLKIRSTKLEDSAMYFCASSAGQVYEQYFGPGTRLTVT.